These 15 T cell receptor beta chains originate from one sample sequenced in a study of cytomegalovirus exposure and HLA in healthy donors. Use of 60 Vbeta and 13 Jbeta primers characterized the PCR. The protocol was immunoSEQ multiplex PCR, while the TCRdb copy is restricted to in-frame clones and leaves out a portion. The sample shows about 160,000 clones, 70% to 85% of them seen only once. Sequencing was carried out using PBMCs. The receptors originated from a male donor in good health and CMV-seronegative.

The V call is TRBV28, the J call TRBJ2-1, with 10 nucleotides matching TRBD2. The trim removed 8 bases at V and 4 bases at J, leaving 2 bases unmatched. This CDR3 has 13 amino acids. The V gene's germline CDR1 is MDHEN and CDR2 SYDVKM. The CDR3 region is CASGLADYNEQFF. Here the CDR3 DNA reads TGTGCCAGCGGACTAGCGGATTACAATGAGCAGTTCTTC.

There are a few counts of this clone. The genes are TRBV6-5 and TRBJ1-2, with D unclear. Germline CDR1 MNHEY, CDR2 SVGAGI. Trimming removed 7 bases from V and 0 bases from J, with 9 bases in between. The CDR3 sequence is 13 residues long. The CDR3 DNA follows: TGTGCCAGCACCCCGGGGACTAACTATGGCTACACCTTC. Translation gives CASTPGTNYGYTF.

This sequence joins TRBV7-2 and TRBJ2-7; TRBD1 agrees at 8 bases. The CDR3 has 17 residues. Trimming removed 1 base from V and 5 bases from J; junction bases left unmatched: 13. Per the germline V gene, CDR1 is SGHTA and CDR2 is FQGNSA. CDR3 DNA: TGTGCCAGCAGCTTAGAAATCAGGGGGCCTACGGTTGACGAGCAGTACTTC. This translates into CASSLEIRGPTVDEQYF.

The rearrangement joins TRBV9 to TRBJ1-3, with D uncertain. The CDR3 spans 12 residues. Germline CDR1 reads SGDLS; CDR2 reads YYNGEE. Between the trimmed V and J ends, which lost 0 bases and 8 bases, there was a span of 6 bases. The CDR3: CASSVGGDTIYF. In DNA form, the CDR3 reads TGTGCCAGCAGCGTAGGGGGAGACACCATATATTTT.

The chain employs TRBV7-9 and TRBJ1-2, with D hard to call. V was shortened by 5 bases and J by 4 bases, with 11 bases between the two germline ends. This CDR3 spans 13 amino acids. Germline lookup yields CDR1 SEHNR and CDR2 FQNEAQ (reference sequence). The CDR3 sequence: CASSLSQIYGYTF. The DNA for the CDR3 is TGTGCCAGCAGCCTCTCCCAGATCTATGGCTACACCTTC.

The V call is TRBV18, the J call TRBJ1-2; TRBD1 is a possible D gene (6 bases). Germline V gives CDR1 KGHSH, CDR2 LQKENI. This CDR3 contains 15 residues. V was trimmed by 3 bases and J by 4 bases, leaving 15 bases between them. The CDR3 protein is CASSPLEGQPYGYTF. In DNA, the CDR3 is TGTGCCAGCTCACCTCTCGAAGGACAGCCCTATGGCTACACCTTC.

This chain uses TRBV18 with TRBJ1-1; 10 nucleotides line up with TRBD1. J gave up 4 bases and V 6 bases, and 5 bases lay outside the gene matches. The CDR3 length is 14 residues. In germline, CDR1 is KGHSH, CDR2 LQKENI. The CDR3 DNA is TGTGCCAGCTCGCTGGGACAGGGGAGCACTGAAGCTTTCTTT. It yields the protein CASSLGQGSTEAFF.

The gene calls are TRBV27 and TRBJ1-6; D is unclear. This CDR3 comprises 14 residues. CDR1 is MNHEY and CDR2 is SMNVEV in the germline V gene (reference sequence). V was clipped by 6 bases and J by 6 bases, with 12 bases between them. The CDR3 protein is CASRDIGPNSPLHF. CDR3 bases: TGTGCCAGCAGAGACATCGGCCCTAATTCACCCCTCCACTTT.

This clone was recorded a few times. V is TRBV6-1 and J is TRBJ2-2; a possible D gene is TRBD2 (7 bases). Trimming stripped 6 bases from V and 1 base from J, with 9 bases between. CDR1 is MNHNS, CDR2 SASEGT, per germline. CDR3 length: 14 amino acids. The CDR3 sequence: CASRGGLNTGELFF. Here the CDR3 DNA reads TGTGCCAGCAGGGGGGGGCTGAACACCGGGGAGCTGTTTTTT.

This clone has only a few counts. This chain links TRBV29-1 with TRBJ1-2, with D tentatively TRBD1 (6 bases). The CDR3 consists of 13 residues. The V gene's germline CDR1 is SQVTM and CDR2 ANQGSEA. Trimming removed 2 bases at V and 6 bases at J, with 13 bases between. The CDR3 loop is CSVEPGGADGYTF. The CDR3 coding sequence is TGCAGCGTTGAACCGGGGGGCGCTGATGGCTACACCTTC.

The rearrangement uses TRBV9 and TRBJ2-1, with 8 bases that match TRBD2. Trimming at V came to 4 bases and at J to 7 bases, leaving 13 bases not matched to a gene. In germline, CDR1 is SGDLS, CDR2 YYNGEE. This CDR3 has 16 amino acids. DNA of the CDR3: TGTGCCAGCAGCCTACGGGAGGGGCTAATAAGGAATGAGCAGTTCTTC. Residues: CASSLREGLIRNEQFF. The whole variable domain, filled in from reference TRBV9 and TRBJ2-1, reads DSGVTQTPKHLITATGQRVTLRCSPRSGDLSVYWYQQSLDQGLQFLIQYYNGEERAKGNILERFSAQQFPDLHSELNLSSLELGDSALYFCASSLREGLIRNEQFFGPGTRLTVL.

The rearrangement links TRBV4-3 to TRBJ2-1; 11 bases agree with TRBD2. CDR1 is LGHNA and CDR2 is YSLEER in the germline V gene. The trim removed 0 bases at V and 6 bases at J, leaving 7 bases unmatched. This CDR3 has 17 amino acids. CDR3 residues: CASSQEGRLAGGNEQFF. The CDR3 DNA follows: TGCGCCAGCAGCCAAGAAGGGCGGCTAGCGGGAGGCAATGAGCAGTTCTTC.

The CDR3 loop reads CASSSGTRSYNEQFF. Here the CDR3 DNA reads TGTGCCAGCAGCTCCGGGACTAGATCCTACAATGAGCAGTTCTTC. This rearrangement joins TRBV2 to TRBJ2-1; TRBD2 matches at 8 bases. Germline CDR1 SNHLY, CDR2 FYNNEI. The CDR3 length is 15 residues. The ends lost 6 bases at V and 1 base at J; junction bases unmatched: 5.

CDR3 nucleotides: TGTGCCAGCCGGGGAGCGGGGGGACCTAGGGATACGCAGTATTTT. Translation: CASRGAGGPRDTQYF. The J gene is TRBJ2-3, the V gene TRBV5-6; 9 bases fit TRBD2. With V trimmed by 7 bases and J by 6 bases, 12 bases remained unmatched. Germline V lookup: CDR1 SGHDT, CDR2 YYEEEE. This CDR3 region has 15 residues.

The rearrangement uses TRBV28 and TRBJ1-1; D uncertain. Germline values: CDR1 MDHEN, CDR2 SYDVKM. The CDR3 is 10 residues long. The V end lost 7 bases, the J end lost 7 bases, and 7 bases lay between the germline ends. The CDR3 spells CASMRDEAFF. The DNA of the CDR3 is TGTGCCAGCATGAGAGATGAAGCTTTCTTT. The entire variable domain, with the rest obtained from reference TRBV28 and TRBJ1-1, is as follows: DVKVTQSSRYLVKRTGEKVFLECVQDMDHENMFWYRQDPGLGLRLIYFSYDVKMKEKGDIPEGYSVSREKKERFSLILESASTNQTSMYLCASMRDEAFFGQGTRLTVV.